Shown below are 3 T cell receptor beta chains from a single sample sequenced in a study of T cell repertoires in cytomegalovirus infection. These receptors lack a known antigen. TCRdb re-called the reads through MiXCR, storing one row per CDR3 protein. The repertoire has about half a million distinct CDR3 sequences, roughly a third of them found once; the top ten carry roughly a sixth. The sequencing here drew on cultured PBMCs, taken from culture after CMV antigen stimulation. These receptors were collected from a human donor in good health (CMV status not recorded). Some clones in this sample may be carry-over from other donors' samples.

This clonotype has only one observation. The V call is TRBV30, the J call TRBJ2-1, with unresolved D. V lost 5 bases, J lost 5 bases, and 16 bases lay in between. The CDR3 totals 14 residues. CDR1 and CDR2 from the germline V gene are GTSNPN and SVGIG (reference sequence). CDR3 in DNA: TGTGCCTGGCTCGCCACGCCCGGCCACAATGAGCAGTTCTTC. It translates to CAWLATPGHNEQFF.

This clonotype came up a few times. J is TRBJ2-3 and V is TRBV7-2; D is possibly TRBD1 or TRBD2 (5 bases each). The CDR3 loop spans 12 amino acids. Trimming removed 5 bases at V and 8 bases at J, with 11 bases between. The germline gives CDR1 SGHTA, CDR2 FQGNSA. For the CDR3, the DNA is TGTGCCAGCAGCCCTGCGAGGGGTACGCAGTATTTT. Protein product: CASSPARGTQYF.

The sample holds one count of this clonotype. The rearrangement uses TRBV9 and TRBJ2-5; 12 bases fit TRBD2. The CDR3 runs to 15 residues. With 3 bases clipped from V and 4 bases from J, the junction kept 4 bases outside the gene matches. Germline V gives CDR1 SGDLS, CDR2 YYNGEE. CDR3 sequence: CASSASGRAAETQYF. CDR3 nucleotide sequence: TGTGCCAGCAGCGCTAGCGGGAGGGCCGCAGAGACCCAGTACTTC. Looking up the rest from reference TRBV9 and TRBJ2-5 gives the full variable domain: DSGVTQTPKHLITATGQRVTLRCSPRSGDLSVYWYQQSLDQGLQFLIQYYNGEERAKGNILERFSAQQFPDLHSELNLSSLELGDSALYFCASSASGRAAETQYFGPGTRLLVL.